This T cell receptor (beta chain) was profiled in a study of somatic mutations in cytotoxic T cells in rheumatoid arthritis. V lost 7 bases to trimming and J lost 3 bases; unmatched junction nucleotides: 5. Germline lookup yields CDR1 MNHNS and CDR2 SASEGT. This CDR3 is 14 amino acids long. Under the authors' procedure: Of patient CD8+ clones exceeding 1%, few matched published virus-specific TCRB sequences. TCRdb keeps only in-frame clones here, not all; method: immunoSEQ multiplex PCR. V, J and clone size are taken as reported in that table, and D and trimming were inferred from the DNA itself. This sample yields 23,000 or so clones, of which 80% to 90% are seen a single time; less than 4% belongs to the top ten.

V is TRBV6-1 and J is TRBJ2-3; 9 bases match TRBD2. The specimen sequenced was CD8+ T cells sorted from blood. The clonotype comes from an adult with rheumatoid arthritis. The CDR3 DNA follows: TGTGCCAGCACGCGGGGGGGCCCGACAGATACGCAGTATTTT. This sequence encodes CASTRGGPTDTQYF.